A single sample gave rise to the 19 T cell receptor beta chains below, sequenced in a study of cytomegalovirus exposure and HLA in healthy donors (TCRdb year 2017). The library was made by the immunoSEQ multiplex PCR assay. A mixture of 60 forward primers for TCR Vbeta segments and 13 reverse primers for TCR Jbeta segments was used in the multiplex PCR. As stored in TCRdb, this immuneACCESS dataset retains in-frame rearrangements with V and J assigned. A fraction of the clones does not appear; measured against another copy, unresolved V genes explain less than half of the discrepancy, and the remainder lacks a known reason. This specimen's table enumerates about 130,000 clones. The ten largest make up 1.5% to 2% of the sample. The sequencing input was PBMCs. The source of these receptors is a man aged 18 to 29 in good health and CMV-seronegative.

This CDR3 reads CAIKRTANYGYTF. The CDR3 region has the DNA TGTGCCATCAAGAGGACAGCTAACTATGGCTACACCTTC. The rearrangement joins TRBV28 to TRBJ1-2; TRBD1 might be the D (6 bases). V lost 10 bases and J 0 bases, leaving 12 bases between the germline ends. Germline assignment: CDR1 MDHEN and CDR2 SYDVKM. This CDR3 has 13 residues.

The chain carries TRBV6-5 and TRBJ1-1; D ambiguous. The CDR3 is 12 amino acids. Germline CDR1 is MNHEY and CDR2 is SVGAGI. V was clipped by 2 bases and J by 9 bases, with 10 bases between them. The CDR3: CASSYRDGKAFF. The CDR3 region has the DNA TGTGCCAGCAGTTACCGAGACGGGAAAGCTTTCTTT.

The V call is TRBV5-4, the J call TRBJ1-1; D remains unclear. Trimming removed 9 bases from V and 0 bases from J, with 15 bases in between. The CDR3 is 14 amino acids. CDR1 is SGHNT and CDR2 is YYREEE in the germline V gene (reference sequence). The CDR3 coding sequence is TGTGCCATTAAAGAGGAGGCCATGAACACTGAAGCTTTCTTT. It codes for CAIKEEAMNTEAFF. The whole variable domain, filled in from reference TRBV5-4 and TRBJ1-1, reads ETGVTQSPTHLIKTRGQQVTLRCSSQSGHNTVSWYQQALGQGPQFIFQYYREEENGRGNFPPRFSGLQFPNYSSELNVNALELDDSALYLCAIKEEAMNTEAFFGQGTRLTVV.

The chain carries TRBV27 and TRBJ2-7; 7 bases are shared with TRBD2. This CDR3 comprises 15 residues. V was pared by 1 base and J by 2 bases, with 5 bases of the junction left unmatched. Germline V gives CDR1 MNHEY, CDR2 SMNVEV (reference sequence). CDR3 coding DNA: TGTGCCAGCAGTTTATGGGCGGGAGCCGCCTACGAGCAGTACTTC. Encoded protein: CASSLWAGAAYEQYF.

This chain connects TRBV19 to TRBJ1-5, with TRBD1 as a possible D gene (5 bases). V lost 5 bases and J 0 bases, leaving 14 bases between the germline ends. Germline-derived CDR1 and CDR2 are LNHDA and SQIVND (reference sequence). The CDR3 extends over 16 amino acids. CDR3 sequence: CASSYSRDYSNQPQHF. The CDR3, as DNA: TGTGCCAGTAGTTACAGCAGGGACTATAGCAATCAGCCCCAGCATTTT.

The chain employs TRBV7-2 and TRBJ2-3; the match to TRBD2 covers 9 bases. The CDR3 has 17 residues. After removal of 6 bases from V and 1 base from J, the junction contained 11 bases not matched to a gene. CDR1 and CDR2 from the germline V gene are SGHTA and FQGNSA. CDR3 sequence: CASRGPRVAGGTDTQYF. The CDR3 DNA is TGTGCCAGCAGAGGCCCCCGGGTAGCGGGGGGCACAGATACGCAGTATTTT.

The rearrangement joins TRBV6-5 to TRBJ1-6; the D gene is possibly TRBD1 (5 bases). The CDR3 covers 13 residues. V was clipped by 8 bases and J by 6 bases, with 11 bases between them. Germline values: CDR1 MNHEY, CDR2 SVGAGI. DNA of the CDR3: TGTGCCAGCGGAGGGGAGGTTAATTCACCCCTCCACTTT. This sequence encodes CASGGEVNSPLHF.

This chain connects TRBV7-6 to TRBJ2-5; D gene unclear. The J call may be faulty, since TRBJ2-7 better matches the DNA end. Germline V gene lookup returns CDR1 SGHVS and CDR2 FNYEAQ. The CDR3 is 14 residues long. For the CDR3, the DNA is TGTGCCAGCAGCTTAGTAAGCTCTCCTAACGAGCAGTACTTC. It encodes CASSLVSSPNEQYF.

V and J are TRBV5-4 and TRBJ1-2, with 8 nucleotides matching TRBD1. J gave up 8 bases and V 3 bases, and 9 bases lay outside the gene matches. CDR1 SGHNT and CDR2 YYREEE come from the germline V gene (reference sequence). This CDR3 region has 14 residues. Here the CDR3 reads CASSWDRRPEGYTF. CDR3 bases: TGTGCCAGCAGCTGGGACAGGAGGCCTGAGGGCTACACCTTC.

The CDR3 loop reads CASRTTEMNTEAFF. In nucleotides, the CDR3 is TGTGCCAGCAGAACGACAGAAATGAACACTGAAGCTTTCTTT. The chain uses TRBV11-3 and TRBJ1-1; perhaps TRBD1 as D (5 bases). This CDR3 is built from 14 residues. CDR1 SGHNT and CDR2 YENEEA come from the germline V gene. V was pared by 6 bases and J by 0 bases, with 11 bases between.

V is TRBV7-2 and J is TRBJ2-2; perhaps TRBD2 as D (5 bases). The CDR3 has 17 residues. CDR1 SGHTA and CDR2 FQGNSA come from the germline V gene. V was clipped by 4 bases and J by 0 bases, with 15 bases between them. The CDR3 nucleotides read TGTGCCAGCAGCTCGACCAAAGGAGGAACGAACACCGGGGAGCTGTTTTTT. This encodes CASSSTKGGTNTGELFF.

The V and J genes are TRBV25-1 and TRBJ1-1; D is ambiguous. There are 11 residues in the CDR3. Trimming shortened V by 8 bases and J by 7 bases, and 11 bases separated the two germline ends. Germline-derived CDR1 and CDR2 are MGHDK and SYGVNS. CDR3 region: CASQMAGEAFF. In DNA form, the CDR3 reads TGTGCCAGCCAGATGGCAGGTGAAGCTTTCTTT.

The rearrangement links TRBV28 to TRBJ2-7; D perhaps matches TRBD2 (7 bases). V was cut by 2 bases and J by 6 bases, with 14 bases left in between. This CDR3 has 14 residues. Germline V gene sequence: CDR1 MDHEN, CDR2 SYDVKM. The CDR3 reads CASSLPGGTAEQYF. CDR3 DNA sequence: TGTGCCAGCAGTTTACCGGGGGGCACGGCCGAGCAGTACTTC.

The chain joins TRBV4-1 to TRBJ1-4; 8 bases align to TRBD1. The J segment lost 8 bases and the V segment lost 2 bases, leaving 4 bases of the junction unmatched. Germline V gene data show CDR1 as MGHRA and CDR2 as YSYEKL. The CDR3 has 14 residues. The CDR3 DNA sequence: TGCGCCAGCAGCCAAACAACAGGGGGGGAAAAACTGTTTTTT. It specifies CASSQTTGGEKLFF.

The chain links TRBV11-2 to TRBJ1-4; 7 bases map to TRBD1. Germline assignment: CDR1 SGHAT and CDR2 FQNNGV. CDR3 length: 14 amino acids. V lost 4 bases and J lost 8; bases outside the gene matches: 7. CDR3 region: CASSYTGVGEKLFF. In DNA, the CDR3 is TGTGCCAGCAGCTACACAGGGGTAGGAGAAAAACTGTTTTTT. Using reference TRBV11-2 and TRBJ1-4 for the parts outside the CDR3, the full variable domain is EAGVAQSPRYKIIEKRQSVAFWCNPISGHATLYWYQQILGQGPKLLIQFQNNGVVDDSQLPKDRFSAERLKGVDSTLKIQPAKLEDSAVYLCASSYTGVGEKLFFGSGTQLSVL.

The J gene is TRBJ2-2, the V gene TRBV4-3; D uncertain. V dropped 0 bases and J dropped 3 bases, with 8 bases sitting between them. CDR1 is LGHNA and CDR2 is YSLEER in the germline V gene. The CDR3 consists of 15 residues. The CDR3 loop is CASSQERHYTGELFF. CDR3 DNA: TGCGCCAGCAGCCAAGAAAGACATTACACCGGGGAGCTGTTTTTT.

The chain recombines TRBV5-1 with TRBJ2-5; 8 bases fit TRBD2. The CDR3 consists of 15 residues. The J segment lost 4 bases and the V segment lost 1 base, leaving 6 bases of the junction unmatched. CDR1 is SGHRS, CDR2 YFSETQ, per germline. The CDR3 region has the DNA TGCGCCAGCAGCTTGTTTTCGAGCGGGGGAGAGACCCAGTACTTC. Encoded protein: CASSLFSSGGETQYF.

The chain is built from TRBV6-1 and TRBJ1-3, with unresolved D. The CDR3 is made up of 16 amino acids. V gave up 3 bases and J gave up 1 base, with 13 bases separating them. Germline V gives CDR1 MNHNS, CDR2 SASEGT. This CDR3 is CASSDVEQPSGNTIYF. The DNA of the CDR3 is TGTGCCAGCAGTGACGTTGAACAGCCATCTGGAAACACCATATATTTT.

The rearrangement links TRBV23-1 to TRBJ2-7; TRBD1 agrees at 10 bases. TRBV23-1 has ORF status, its function being uncertain. The CDR3 covers 16 residues. V shed 6 bases, J shed 4 bases, and the junction held 12 bases outside the gene matches. CDR3 coding DNA: TGCGCCAGCAGCCGACCACTCCGGACAGGGGGGTACGAGCAGTACTTC. This gives the protein CASSRPLRTGGYEQYF.